This entry features one T cell receptor (beta chain) sequence. The CDR3 totals 12 residues. Deletions cut 5 bases from V and 8 bases from J, with 12 bases between. Profiled with immunoSEQ multiplex PCR; TCRdb holds only in-frame clones, not every one. The data contain 150,000 to 200,000 clones, around four fifths of them seen just once; the ten biggest clones take up 6.5%. The sample is drawn from a study of blood T cell repertoires in COVID-19. The chain recombines TRBV12-3 or TRBV12-4 with TRBJ1-2; unclear D gene. The material sequenced was peripheral blood. This sequence was found in a man aged 70 or older with active or convalescent COVID-19. CDR3 coding DNA: TGTGCCAGCAGTCCACAGCTCGCGGGCTACACCTTC. Amino acid sequence: CASSPQLAGYTF.